Listed below are T cell receptor beta chains from one sample, sequenced in a study of regulatory T cells in long-lasting Graves disease. TCRdb passed the multiplex PCR reads through MiXCR, listing each CDR3 protein once. Of 300,000 to 350,000 distinct CDR3 sequences in the sample, roughly a fifth were seen once. Source: peripheral blood mononuclear cells (PBMCs), taken when the disease was refractory, from a patient treated with antithyroid drugs. The receptors come from a female donor with Graves disease. Both conserved end residues are part of each CDR3. Fields, in order: V gene, clone size, D gene, J gene, CDR3 DNA, CDR3 protein. The D gene is left open where the match is weak. Clone size is not always given. Where it is, it says once, few, many or a class for expanded clones.

TRBV4-1,few,.,TRBJ1-5,TGCGCCAGCAGCCAAGTGTGGGGAAATCAGCCCCAGCATTTT,CASSQVWGNQPQHF
TRBV7-2,.,.,TRBJ2-1,TGTGCCAGCAGCTTAGGAGCCAGAACCCGCTCCTACAATGAGCAGTTCTTC,CASSLGARTRSYNEQFF
TRBV6-1,many,TRBD1,TRBJ1-4,TGTGCCAGCAGGGACAGGGAGGATGAAAAACTGTTTTTT,CASRDREDEKLFF
TRBV19,.,.,TRBJ2-5,TGTGCCAGTAGTATTGAAGGTCGGTCGGAGAGAGAGACCCAGTACTTC,CASSIEGRSERETQYF
TRBV3-1,many,.,TRBJ1-2,TGTGCCAGCAGCCAAGACGGGGGTGGCTACACCTTC,CASSQDGGGYTF
TRBV18,few,.,TRBJ2-5,TGTGCCAGCTCACCAATCATGTCGGCTGAAGAGACCCAGTACTTC,CASSPIMSAEETQYF
TRBV19,few,TRBD1,TRBJ2-2,TGTGCCACCCGAACGGGACAGTTCATTAGAGGGAGTAACACCGGGGAGCTGTTTTTT,CATRTGQFIRGSNTGELFF
TRBV6-1,many,.,TRBJ1-5,TGTGCCAGCAACATAGAGGGTCTGGGCCAGCCCCAGCATTTT,CASNIEGLGQPQHF
TRBV12-3/TRBV12-4,many,.,TRBJ2-2,TGTGCCAGCAGCCAACTGAGGACCGGGGAGCTGTTTTTT,CASSQLRTGELFF
TRBV5-1,few,.,TRBJ1-2,TGCGCCAGCAGTTCCCGGGAGAGCTATGGCTACACCTTC,CASSSRESYGYTF
TRBV9,many,.,TRBJ1-1,TGTGCCAGCAGCGTAGCTCCCGACGTGAACACTGAAGCTTTCTTT,CASSVAPDVNTEAFF
TRBV2,many,.,TRBJ1-5,TGTGCCAGCACAGAGGCGGCCCTCCTTCAGCCCCAGCATTTT,CASTEAALLQPQHF
TRBV18,few,.,TRBJ2-4,TGTGCCAGCTCACCAGGCCTACGTCTAGCCAAAAACATTCAGTACTTC,CASSPGLRLAKNIQYF
TRBV12-3/TRBV12-4,many,.,TRBJ1-2,TGTGCCAGCGGCCTTGACGTGATGTTGGGGGGTTTTAACTATGGCTACACCTTC,CASGLDVMLGGFNYGYTF
TRBV4-1,.,.,TRBJ2-7,TGCGCCAGCAGCCAAGGAGCAGCGACCTCCCACGAGCAGTACTTC,CASSQGAATSHEQYF
TRBV7-8,once,TRBD1,TRBJ1-5,TGTGCCAGCAGCTTAGCAGGGACAGGGACTCAGCCCCAGCATTTT,CASSLAGTGTQPQHF
TRBV5-1,many,.,TRBJ1-2,TGCGCCAGCAGCTCCACCCCGGACAGTTATGGCTACACCTTC,CASSSTPDSYGYTF
TRBV12-3/TRBV12-4,once,TRBD1,TRBJ2-1,TGTGCCGGCAGCCGGGACAGGGCGTACAATGAGCAGTTCTTC,CAGSRDRAYNEQFF
TRBV2,many,TRBD1,TRBJ2-5,TGTGCCAGCAGCCGGGACAGGGGGCGAGAGACCCAGTACTTC,CASSRDRGRETQYF
TRBV7-9,many,.,TRBJ2-5,TGTGCCAGCAGCTTCTCCGGGCGCGAAGTAGGAGAGACCCAGTACTTC,CASSFSGREVGETQYF
TRBV29-1,many,.,TRBJ2-5,TGCAGCGTTGATCGAGGACTCCAAGAGACCCAGTACTTC,CSVDRGLQETQYF
TRBV7-8,few,.,TRBJ1-5,TGTGCCAGCAGCGGAAGCAATAGCAATCAGCCCCAGCATTTT,CASSGSNSNQPQHF
TRBV12-3/TRBV12-4,.,TRBD2,TRBJ2-3,TGTGCCAGCAGTTTACCCGGGACTAGCGGGGGCTGGGGTACGCAGTATTTT,CASSLPGTSGGWGTQYF
TRBV20-1,many,.,TRBJ1-6,TGCAGTGCCACCCCTCAGTCACCCCTCCACTTT,CSATPQSPLHF
TRBV12-3/TRBV12-4,many,TRBD1,TRBJ1-2,TGTGCCAGCTCCAACCCGAGGACAGGGCACTATGGCTACACCTTC,CASSNPRTGHYGYTF
TRBV4-1,.,TRBD1,TRBJ2-2,TGCGCCAGCAGCCGAAATTTGGTACAGGGGCGGAACGGGGAGCTGTTTTTT,CASSRNLVQGRNGELFF
TRBV19,many,.,TRBJ1-4,TGTGCCAGTAGTGTCGGCAGGACGTCAACTAATGAAAAACTGTTTTTT,CASSVGRTSTNEKLFF
TRBV5-1,.,TRBD2,TRBJ2-7,TGCGCCAGCAGCGCCGGTCGGGCGGGGGCCTACGAGCAGTACTTC,CASSAGRAGAYEQYF
TRBV7-3,few,.,TRBJ2-7,TGTGCCAGCAGCCCGGGGCCAGCCGACCCTCTCTACGAGCAGTACTTC,CASSPGPADPLYEQYF
TRBV14,few,.,TRBJ2-5,TGTGCCAGCAGCCAATTGTCCCGCGGAGAGACCCAGTACTTC,CASSQLSRGETQYF
TRBV3-1,many,TRBD2,TRBJ2-7,TGTGCCAGCAGCCAAGTTTTAGCGGGCTCCTACGAGCAGTACTTC,CASSQVLAGSYEQYF
TRBV7-2,.,TRBD2,TRBJ2-2,TGTGCCAGCACCAAAGGGGTGGTGGCGGGAGGGCTAAGGACCGGGGAGCTGTTTTTT,CASTKGVVAGGLRTGELFF
TRBV27,few,.,TRBJ2-7,TGTGCCAGCAGTCTCCAGGGGGGGATAACCTACGAGCAGTACTTC,CASSLQGGITYEQYF
TRBV9,.,.,TRBJ2-3,TGTGCCAGCAGCGTAGTCGTGAGTCAGGAATATAGCACAGATACGCAGTATTTT,CASSVVVSQEYSTDTQYF
TRBV12-3/TRBV12-4,many,.,TRBJ2-1,TGTGCCAGCAGTAAGACAATCGATGAGCAGTTCTTC,CASSKTIDEQFF
TRBV5-1,.,.,TRBJ1-2,TGCGCCAGCAGCCCAGGGATAGACTATGGCTACACCTTC,CASSPGIDYGYTF
TRBV25-1,.,.,TRBJ2-5,TGTGCCAGCAGTGGGCGGACGTCCCAAGAGACCCAGTACTTC,CASSGRTSQETQYF
TRBV20-1,many,.,TRBJ2-6,TGCAGTGCCAGAAAAGGGGGGAACTCTGGGGCCAACGTCCTGACTTTC,CSARKGGNSGANVLTF
TRBV30,many,.,TRBJ2-5,TGTGCCGGGAGGCGACAAGAGACCCAGTACTTC,CAGRRQETQYF
TRBV20-1,many,.,TRBJ1-1,TGCAGTGCTAGGGGGGCCTCAGGAAGGACTGAAGCTTTCTTT,CSARGASGRTEAFF
TRBV11-1,many,TRBD1,TRBJ2-6,TGTGCCAGCAGCGGAGACAGGGGGCCTAGCTCTGGGGCCAACGTCCTGACTTTC,CASSGDRGPSSGANVLTF
TRBV28,many,.,TRBJ2-7,TGTGCCAGCAGTTTCGGGCACTACGAGCAGTACTTC,CASSFGHYEQYF
TRBV30,few,.,TRBJ2-7,TGTGCCTGGAGTCCAGGGGTCGAGCAGTACTTC,CAWSPGVEQYF
TRBV7-9,many,.,TRBJ1-2,TGTGCCAGCAGCTTCGGCAGGGTCTATGGCTACACCTTC,CASSFGRVYGYTF
TRBV28,many,.,TRBJ2-7,TGTGCCAGCAGTTTGGTGCAGAACCCCTACGAGCAGTACTTC,CASSLVQNPYEQYF
TRBV6-1,few,TRBD2,TRBJ2-7,TGTGCCAGCAGTGAAAAGACTGGACTAGCGGGGATCCAATCCCCCTACGAGCAGTACTTC,CASSEKTGLAGIQSPYEQYF
TRBV28,many,.,TRBJ2-7,TGTGCCAGCAGTTTATATCTAGGGGGGAACTACGAGCAGTACTTC,CASSLYLGGNYEQYF
TRBV28,many,.,TRBJ2-7,TGTGCCAGCAGATGGGTCGGGTCCTACGAGCAGTACTTC,CASRWVGSYEQYF
TRBV5-1,many,.,TRBJ2-7,TGCGCCAGCAGCCCTGGAGGGGGCGGCGAGCAGTACTTC,CASSPGGGGEQYF
TRBV30,many,TRBD1,TRBJ2-5,TGTGCCTGGACCCCGACCGGGACAGGGATTGGGGAGACCCAGTACTTC,CAWTPTGTGIGETQYF
TRBV19,once,.,TRBJ1-2,TGTGCCAGTAGTATCTCCCCCGTTAACCCTAACTATGGCTACACCTTC,CASSISPVNPNYGYTF
TRBV19,.,.,TRBJ2-2,TGTGCCAGTAGTATAGATCTGGGGGCTGGCGACACCGGGGAGCTGTTTTTT,CASSIDLGAGDTGELFF
TRBV5-4,few,TRBD1,TRBJ1-2,TGTGCCAGCAGCGGGCGGACAGGGGATTTGAGCTACACCTTC,CASSGRTGDLSYTF
TRBV18,few,TRBD1,TRBJ1-4,TGTGCCAGCTCACCGGGACAGGGGGATGAAAAACTGTTTTTT,CASSPGQGDEKLFF
TRBV2,many,.,TRBJ1-1,TGTGCCAGCCTCCCGAGGGCCACTGGCCAAGCTTTCTTT,CASLPRATGQAFF